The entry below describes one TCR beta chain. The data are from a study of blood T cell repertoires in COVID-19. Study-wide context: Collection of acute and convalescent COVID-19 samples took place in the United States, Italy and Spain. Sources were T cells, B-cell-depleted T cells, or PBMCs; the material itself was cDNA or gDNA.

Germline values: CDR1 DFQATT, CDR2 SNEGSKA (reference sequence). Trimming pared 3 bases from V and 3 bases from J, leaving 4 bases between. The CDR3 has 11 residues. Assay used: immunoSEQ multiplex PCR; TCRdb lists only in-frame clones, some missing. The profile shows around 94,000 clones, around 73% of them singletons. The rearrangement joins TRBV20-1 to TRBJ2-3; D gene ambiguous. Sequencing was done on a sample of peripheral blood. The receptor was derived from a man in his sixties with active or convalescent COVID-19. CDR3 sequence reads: CSASRTDTQYF. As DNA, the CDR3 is TGCAGTGCTAGCAGAACAGATACGCAGTATTTT.